Each of the 18 T cell receptor beta chains below was sequenced from the same sample in a study of blood T cell repertoires in COVID-19. Repertoires were generated with immunoSEQ multiplex PCR, while TCRdb's copy carries only in-frame clones and drops some. This table holds about 44,000 clones, approximately 86% found once. Sequenced sample: peripheral blood. The receptors come from a woman in her 70s with acute or convalescent COVID-19.

This clone showed up just a few times. V is TRBV18 and J is TRBJ2-2; TRBD2 agrees at 8 bases. The CDR3 consists of 16 residues. Germline CDR1 and CDR2: KGHSH and LQKENI. The V segment lost 3 bases and the J segment 5 bases; nucleotides outside the gene matches: 8. CDR3 amino acids: CASSPIGAGETGELFF. For the CDR3, the DNA is TGTGCCAGCTCACCGATTGGAGCGGGAGAAACCGGGGAGCTGTTTTTT. Drawing the rest from reference TRBV18 and TRBJ2-2, the complete variable domain is NAGVMQNPRHLVRRRGQEARLRCSPMKGHSHVYWYRQLPEEGLKFMVYLQKENIIDESGMPKERFSAEFPKEGPSILRIQQVVRGDSAAYFCASSPIGAGETGELFFGEGSRLTVL.

The V gene is TRBV30, the J gene TRBJ1-5; D not certain. The CDR3 extends over 12 amino acids. Germline assignment: CDR1 GTSNPN and CDR2 SVGIG (reference sequence). Trimming removed 4 bases at V and 3 bases at J, with 7 bases between. DNA for the CDR3: TGTGCCTGGAACGGGTACAATCAGCCCCAGCATTTT. Translated: CAWNGYNQPQHF.

The chain couples TRBV29-1 to TRBJ1-1, with TRBD1 as a possible D gene (6 bases). This CDR3 has 13 residues. Germline-derived CDR1 and CDR2 are SQVTM and ANQGSEA. V was trimmed by 6 bases and J by 4 bases, leaving 15 bases between them. In DNA form, the CDR3 reads TGCAGCGTCCAACAGGGAAGGACCACTGAAGCTTTCTTT. Amino acid sequence: CSVQQGRTTEAFF.

V and J are TRBV7-2 and TRBJ2-7; D perhaps matches TRBD2 (6 bases). CDR3 size: 14 residues. The germline V gene has CDR1 SGHTA and CDR2 FQGNSA. V lost 5 bases and J lost 5, with 16 bases in between. The CDR3 nucleotides read TGTGCCAGCAGCCCCCGGGGGAATGGGAACGAGCAGTACTTC. Translation: CASSPRGNGNEQYF. The variable domain in full, with the rest retrieved from reference TRBV7-2 and TRBJ2-7, is GAGVSQSPSNKVTEKGKDVELRCDPISGHTALYWYRQSLGQGLEFLIYFQGNSAPDKSGLPSDRFSAERTGGSVSTLTIQRTQQEDSAVYLCASSPRGNGNEQYFGPGTRLTVT.

The chain employs TRBV7-9 and TRBJ2-5; 11 bases agree with TRBD2. The CDR3 is 15 amino acids. The germline V gene has CDR1 SEHNR and CDR2 FQNEAQ (reference sequence). The V gene end was trimmed by 4 bases and the J gene end by 2 bases; junction bases not matched to a gene: 3. CDR3 coding DNA: TGTGCCAGCAGCTCTAGACTAGCGGGGCAAGAGACCCAGTACTTC. This gives the protein CASSSRLAGQETQYF.

This clone has just one count. The chain carries TRBV15 and TRBJ1-2, with D possibly TRBD1 on 6 matching bases. Germline values: CDR1 LNHNV, CDR2 YYDKDF (reference sequence). V lost 5 bases, J lost 8 bases, and 15 bases lay in between. The CDR3 loop spans 13 amino acids. The chain's CDR3 is CATSEQGRRGYTF. In nucleotides, the CDR3 is TGTGCCACCAGCGAACAGGGTCGGCGCGGCTACACCTTC.

The V call is TRBV5-1, the J call TRBJ2-5; 7 nucleotides agree with TRBD1. Looked up from germline, CDR1 is SGHRS and CDR2 is YFSETQ. CDR3 size: 15 residues. With V trimmed by 0 bases and J by 2 bases, 4 bases remained unmatched. CDR3 amino acids: CASSLDGRGQETQYF. The CDR3 DNA reads TGCGCCAGCAGCTTGGACGGCAGGGGGCAAGAGACCCAGTACTTC.

CDR3 DNA sequence: TGCGCCAGCAGCTTGCTGTCTAGCGGGAGCCGGACCGGGGAGCTGTTTTTT. Translated: CASSLLSSGSRTGELFF. This chain uses TRBV5-1 with TRBJ2-2, with 10 bases that match TRBD2. J gave up 5 bases and V 1 base, and 8 bases lay outside the gene matches. This CDR3 contains 17 residues. Per the germline V gene, CDR1 is SGHRS and CDR2 is YFSETQ.

V and J are TRBV5-5 and TRBJ1-2; D is unresolved. Trimming removed 0 bases at V and 4 bases at J, with 13 bases between. Germline loops: CDR1 SGHKS, CDR2 YYEKEE (reference sequence). This CDR3 is built from 15 residues. This chain's CDR3 is CASSLAGESRYGYTF. The DNA for the CDR3 is TGTGCCAGCAGCTTGGCCGGGGAAAGCCGCTATGGCTACACCTTC.

The V and J genes are TRBV10-3 and TRBJ1-1; D perhaps matches TRBD1 (5 bases). The CDR3 totals 14 residues. Germline V gene sequence: CDR1 ENHRY, CDR2 SYGVKD. The germline V and J ends were trimmed by 11 bases and 0 bases, with 16 bases remaining between them. The CDR3 DNA reads TGTGCCTCCGGGGAGGGACCCATGAACACTGAAGCTTTCTTT. Its protein product is CASGEGPMNTEAFF.

The sample holds a few counts of this clone. The rearrangement uses TRBV3-1 (or the pseudogene TRBV3-2) and TRBJ1-5; D is possibly TRBD1 (6 bases). Trimming took 8 bases from V and 1 from J, leaving 12 bases between them. Germline V CDR1 and CDR2: LGHDT, YNNKEL (reference sequence). The CDR3 sequence is 14 residues long. CDR3 coding DNA: TGTGCCAGCGCTAGTGGGGGCAGCAATCAGCCCCAGCATTTT. This translates into CASASGGSNQPQHF.

The V gene is TRBV28, the J gene TRBJ2-3, with 8 bases identical to TRBD1. The CDR3 runs to 16 residues. Losses at the gene ends were 1 base for V and 1 base for J; bases not matched to a gene: 4. Germline CDR1 MDHEN, CDR2 SYDVKM. The CDR3 DNA sequence: TGTGCCAGCAGTTTATTTCCGGGACAGGGCACAGATACGCAGTATTTT. Protein: CASSLFPGQGTDTQYF.

The chain links TRBV9 to TRBJ2-2; the D gene is possibly TRBD2 (7 bases). Trimming stripped 4 bases from V and 0 bases from J, with 13 bases between. CDR3 length equals 16 residues. Germline V gene data show CDR1 as SGDLS and CDR2 as YYNGEE. CDR3 in amino acids: CASSFVGGANTGELFF. Here the CDR3 DNA reads TGTGCCAGCAGCTTTGTAGGGGGGGCGAACACCGGGGAGCTGTTTTTT.

The V and J genes are TRBV5-1 and TRBJ2-2; TRBD2 agrees at 9 bases. This CDR3 comprises 16 residues. Looked up from germline, CDR1 is SGHRS and CDR2 is YFSETQ. Trimming took 4 bases from V and 4 from J; bases not matched to a gene: 8. The CDR3 region has the DNA TGCGCCAGCAGCCCAAGAGCGGGAGGAGGCACCGGGGAGCTGTTTTTT. It specifies CASSPRAGGGTGELFF.

The rearrangement links TRBV6-1 to TRBJ1-4, with a possible D match to TRBD1 (5 bases). The CDR3 sequence is 15 residues long. From germline, CDR1 is MNHNS and CDR2 SASEGT. V was clipped by 1 base and J by 0 bases, with 6 bases between them. The CDR3 DNA sequence: TGTGCCAGCAGTGAAGGGGGGGCAACTAATGAAAAACTGTTTTTT. This encodes CASSEGGATNEKLFF.

The CDR3 here is CASSGQGRDQPQHF. The CDR3 DNA is TGTGCCAGCTCAGGGCAGGGTAGGGATCAGCCCCAGCATTTT. The chain recombines TRBV18 with TRBJ1-5; possibly TRBD1 for D (5 bases). The germline gives CDR1 KGHSH, CDR2 LQKENI. CDR3 length: 14 amino acids. V was cut by 5 bases and J by 5 bases, with 13 bases left in between.

This sequence joins TRBV28 and TRBJ1-1; 7 nucleotides align to TRBD1. The J segment lost 1 base and the V segment lost 6 bases, leaving 11 bases of the junction unmatched. CDR1 is MDHEN, CDR2 SYDVKM, per germline. There are 16 residues in the CDR3. The CDR3 loop reads CASRPPPGQRNTEAFF. The CDR3 DNA reads TGTGCCAGCAGACCACCACCGGGACAGCGGAACACTGAAGCTTTCTTT.

The rearrangement uses TRBV27 and TRBJ2-6; TRBD1 is a possible D gene (5 bases). The V and J ends lost 3 bases and 2 bases respectively, with 14 bases between them. This CDR3 contains 17 residues. Per germline, CDR1 MNHEY and CDR2 SMNVEV (reference sequence). CDR3 sequence reads: CASSFGQLIPGANVLTF. CDR3 DNA: TGTGCCAGCAGTTTCGGACAACTTATACCTGGGGCCAACGTCCTGACTTTC.